This is a list of T cell receptor beta chains from one sample in a study of response to subunit inactivated influenza vaccine. From the RT-PCR reads, TCRdb called clonotypes with MiXCR, one entry per CDR3 protein. The sample lists 650,000 to 850,000 distinct CDR3 sequences, around 14% occurring once. The sequenced sample was PBMCs from blood, obtained around 14 days before vaccination. These receptors all stem from a man aged 45-65 years who received an inactivated influenza vaccine. CDR3s include the opening cysteine and the closing phenylalanine or tryptophan. The order of the fields is CDR3 length, J gene, clone size, V gene, D gene, CDR3 protein, CDR3 DNA. A D gene is named only where the DNA matches it firmly. A row's size may be missing; if present it is once, few, many or a size class.

14 TRBJ2-2 few TRBV24-1 . CATSELGNTGELFF TGTGCCACCAGTGAATTAGGAAACACCGGGGAGCTGTTTTTT
16 TRBJ2-1 many TRBV7-7 TRBD2 CASSPSGTSAYNEQFF TGTGCTAGCAGCCCATCCGGGACTAGCGCTTACAATGAGCAGTTCTTC
15 TRBJ1-6 few TRBV7-7 . CASSLDDSTNSPLHF TGTGCTAGCAGCTTAGACGACAGTACAAATTCACCCCTCCACTTT
16 TRBJ2-3 . TRBV2 TRBD2 CASNLGLGRVTDTQYF TGTGCCAGCAACCTAGGACTAGGTCGGGTCACAGATACGCAGTATTTT
13 TRBJ1-2 few TRBV20-1 TRBD1 CSAPGQVPGGYTF TGCAGTGCGCCCGGACAGGTCCCAGGCGGCTACACCTTC
19 TRBJ1-6 few TRBV20-1 TRBD1 CSAQTGNPIYPVVDSPLHF TGCAGTGCGCAGACAGGGAATCCGATATATCCCGTTGTTGATTCACCCCTCCACTTT
16 TRBJ2-1 few TRBV9 . CASSVGRGVTYNEQFF TGTGCCAGCAGCGTAGGCCGGGGCGTCACCTACAATGAGCAGTTCTTC
18 TRBJ2-7 . TRBV7-8 TRBD1 CASSPLTGGAELRYEQYF TGTGCCAGCAGCCCCCTTACAGGGGGCGCGGAGTTACGCTACGAGCAGTACTTC
12 TRBJ1-2 . TRBV30 . CAWSSTGYGYTF TGTGCCTGGAGTTCGACAGGTTATGGCTACACCTTC
15 TRBJ2-3 many TRBV29-1 TRBD2 CSAKMTSGSSDTQYF TGCAGCGCCAAAATGACTAGCGGGAGTTCAGATACGCAGTATTTT
16 TRBJ2-2 . TRBV7-9 TRBD1 CASSRTGGPNTGELFF TGTGCCAGCAGTCGAACAGGGGGCCCGAACACCGGGGAGCTGTTTTTT
13 TRBJ2-1 few TRBV19 . CASSIQFWNEQFF TGTGCCAGTAGTATACAGTTTTGGAATGAGCAGTTCTTC
11 TRBJ1-2 many TRBV20-1 . CSASEGGGYTF TGCAGTGCCTCGGAGGGGGGAGGCTACACCTTC
14 TRBJ2-1 many TRBV29-1 TRBD1 CSVTDRGRVNEQFF TGCAGCGTTACGGACAGGGGGCGGGTGAATGAGCAGTTCTTC
14 TRBJ2-7 . TRBV6-2/TRBV6-3 TRBD2 CASSQAGESFEQYF TGTGCCAGCAGCCAAGCGGGAGAGAGCTTCGAGCAGTACTTC
11 TRBJ1-4 many TRBV20-1 . CSALGSEKLFF TGCAGTGCGTTGGGCAGTGAAAAACTGTTTTTT
15 TRBJ2-2 . TRBV27 TRBD2 CASSSKRGIGGELFF TGTGCCAGCAGTTCAAAGCGGGGGATTGGCGGGGAGCTGTTTTTT
17 TRBJ2-1 few TRBV6-5 . CASSYSDFSSSYNEQFF TGTGCCAGCAGTTACTCCGACTTCTCGAGCTCCTACAATGAGCAGTTCTTC
15 TRBJ2-7 . TRBV20-1 . CSGKRSGHPTYEQYF TGCAGTGGGAAAAGAAGTGGACATCCTACCTACGAGCAGTACTTC
12 TRBJ1-1 many TRBV29-1 . CSAAGRYTEAFF TGCAGCGCCGCGGGCAGATACACTGAAGCTTTCTTT
17 TRBJ2-3 few TRBV12-3/TRBV12-4 TRBD2 CASSDFTSGGASDTQYF TGTGCCAGCAGCGACTTTACTAGCGGGGGGGCCTCTGATACGCAGTATTTT
15 TRBJ2-7 few TRBV6-2/TRBV6-3 . CASSYSTRRTYEQYF TGTGCCAGCAGTTACTCGACCCGGAGAACCTACGAGCAGTACTTC
14 TRBJ1-2 . TRBV3-1 . CASSQEPANYGYTF TGTGCCAGCAGCCAAGAGCCGGCTAACTATGGCTACACCTTC
13 TRBJ1-2 many TRBV29-1 . CSVSSSRVLGYTF TGCAGCGTCTCTTCATCCAGGGTCCTTGGCTACACCTTC
16 TRBJ2-7 few TRBV5-1 . CASSLEGGTGSGEQYF TGCGCCAGCAGCTTGGAGGGCGGGACGGGTTCTGGGGAGCAGTACTTC
14 TRBJ2-1 . TRBV5-1 . CASSLGTPYNEQFF TGCGCCAGCAGCCTCGGGACTCCCTACAATGAGCAGTTCTTC
13 TRBJ1-2 few TRBV3-1 . CASQPSIRGGYTF TGTGCCAGTCAGCCAAGTATCCGGGGTGGCTACACCTTC
13 TRBJ1-2 few TRBV9 . CASSMSERYGYTF TGTGCCAGCAGCATGTCAGAACGCTATGGCTACACCTTC
17 TRBJ2-5 few TRBV11-1 . CASSLSSTDRRQETQYF TGTGCCAGCAGCTTATCGTCGACGGACAGACGGCAAGAGACCCAGTACTTC
14 TRBJ2-5 many TRBV5-1 TRBD2 CASRSSSGQETQYF TGCGCCAGCAGATCGTCTAGCGGCCAAGAGACCCAGTACTTC
14 TRBJ2-7 few TRBV12-3/TRBV12-4 TRBD1 CASSLWDRVGEQYF TGTGCCAGCAGTTTATGGGACAGGGTAGGAGAGCAGTACTTC
15 TRBJ2-2 . TRBV5-6 . CASSFGGGFTGELFF TGTGCCAGCAGCTTCGGTGGGGGATTCACCGGGGAGCTGTTTTTT
15 TRBJ1-2 . TRBV6-2/TRBV6-3 . CASSAMTSTNYGYTF TGTGCCAGCAGCGCGATGACTTCGACTAACTATGGCTACACCTTC
15 TRBJ1-1 many TRBV5-1 . CASSATGGVATEAFF TGCGCCAGCAGCGCCACCGGAGGGGTGGCCACTGAAGCTTTCTTT
17 TRBJ2-7 few TRBV7-6 TRBD2 CASSLEASGVNIYEQYF TGTGCCAGCAGCTTAGAGGCTAGCGGGGTAAACATCTACGAGCAGTACTTC
14 TRBJ2-3 many TRBV20-1 . CSASRGGQTDTQYF TGCAGTGCTAGCCGCGGGGGCCAGACAGATACGCAGTATTTT
19 TRBJ2-7 once TRBV4-2 TRBD1 CASSPSKDRVLFSSYEQYF TGTGCCAGCAGCCCGTCGAAGGACAGGGTTCTCTTTAGCTCCTACGAGCAGTACTTC
13 TRBJ2-5 few TRBV29-1 . CSVWWANQETQYF TGCAGCGTATGGTGGGCGAACCAAGAGACCCAGTACTTC
16 TRBJ2-6 . TRBV18 . CASSPPSQSGANVLTF TGTGCCAGCTCACCACCCAGCCAGTCTGGGGCCAACGTCCTGACTTTC
16 TRBJ2-1 many TRBV25-1 . CASSDSGPLSYNEQFF TGTGCCAGCAGTGACTCGGGACCCCTTTCCTACAATGAGCAGTTCTTC
16 TRBJ2-3 few TRBV5-1 . CASSSTGYPTTDTQYF TGCGCCAGCAGCTCCACAGGGTACCCCACCACAGATACGCAGTATTTT
17 TRBJ2-2 . TRBV12-3/TRBV12-4 . CASSTPPGGWDTGELFF TGTGCCAGCAGTACGCCCCCGGGGGGCTGGGACACCGGGGAGCTGTTTTTT
14 TRBJ1-1 many TRBV12-3/TRBV12-4 TRBD1 CASSAGGADTEAFF TGTGCCAGCAGTGCAGGGGGCGCGGACACTGAAGCTTTCTTT
15 TRBJ1-1 . TRBV7-9 . CASSFVFRQNTEAFF TGTGCCAGCAGCTTCGTTTTCAGGCAGAACACTGAAGCTTTCTTT
15 TRBJ2-2 many TRBV2 TRBD1 CASTSGGLDTGELFF TGTGCCAGCACGTCAGGGGGCTTGGACACCGGGGAGCTGTTTTTT
11 TRBJ2-7 few TRBV30 . CAWSDRVAQYF TGTGCCTGGAGTGACCGGGTGGCGCAGTACTTC
11 TRBJ2-2 few TRBV29-1 . CSVGAGPRLFF TGCAGCGTGGGGGCAGGGCCGCGGCTGTTTTTT
14 TRBJ2-7 few TRBV27 TRBD2 CASSFGTSGRAEYF TGTGCCAGCAGTTTTGGGACTAGCGGGAGGGCCGAGTACTTC
12 TRBJ2-3 few TRBV19 . CASKASTDTQYF TGTGCCAGTAAGGCCAGCACAGATACGCAGTATTTT
14 TRBJ2-1 medium-sized TRBV7-9 . CASSLLQNSNEQFF TGTGCCAGCAGCTTACTTCAGAATAGCAATGAGCAGTTCTTC
13 TRBJ1-1 . TRBV3-1 . CASSQVAATEAFF TGTGCCAGCAGCCAAGTGGCGGCAACTGAAGCTTTCTTT